The 3 T cell receptor beta chains reported below all come from one sample, sequenced in a study of cytomegalovirus exposure and HLA in healthy donors. PCR employed 60 Vbeta and 13 Jbeta primers. Generated by immunoSEQ multiplex PCR, the TCRdb table keeps only in-frame clones and is missing some. This table has around 96,000 clones, approximately 80% appearing once. Sequencing was done on a sample of PBMCs. Source of these receptors: a man between 18 and 29 years old in good health and CMV-seronegative.

CDR3 protein: CAISEGGIGGYTF. As DNA, the CDR3 is TGTGCCATCAGTGAAGGGGGTATAGGAGGCTACACCTTC. The chain is built from TRBV10-3 and TRBJ1-2, with TRBD1 as a possible D gene (6 bases). Germline V gene lookup returns CDR1 ENHRY and CDR2 SYGVKD. V dropped 3 bases and J dropped 8 bases, with 13 bases sitting between them. The CDR3 is 13 amino acids.

This chain joins TRBV15 and TRBJ1-2; no clear D. The CDR3 length is 18 residues. The germline V gene has CDR1 LNHNV and CDR2 YYDKDF (reference sequence). V shed 3 bases and J shed 6 bases, with 26 bases lying between them. CDR3 nucleotide sequence: TGTGCCACCAGCAGCCACGACGATAGGGAGCATACGAAGGATGGCTACACCTTC. It codes for CATSSHDDREHTKDGYTF.

The CDR3 DNA follows: TGTGCCAGCAGTCCGGGGGGGGGATGGGTGCAGTACTTC. Its protein is CASSPGGGWVQYF. V usage is TRBV27 and J usage is TRBJ2-7; 8 bases map to TRBD2. The V gene's germline CDR1 is MNHEY and CDR2 SMNVEV (reference sequence). V was clipped by 5 bases and J by 9 bases; unmatched bases: 9. The CDR3 extends over 13 amino acids.